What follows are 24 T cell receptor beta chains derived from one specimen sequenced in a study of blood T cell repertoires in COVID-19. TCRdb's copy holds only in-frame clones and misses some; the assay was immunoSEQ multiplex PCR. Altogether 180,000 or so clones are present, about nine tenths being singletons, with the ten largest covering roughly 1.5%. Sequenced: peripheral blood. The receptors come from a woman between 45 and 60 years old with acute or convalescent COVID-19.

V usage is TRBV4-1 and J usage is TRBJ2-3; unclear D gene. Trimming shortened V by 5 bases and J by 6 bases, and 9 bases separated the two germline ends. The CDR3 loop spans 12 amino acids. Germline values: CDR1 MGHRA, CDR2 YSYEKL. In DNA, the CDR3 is TGCGCCAGCAGCTTCGAAGCGGATACGCAGTATTTT. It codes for CASSFEADTQYF.

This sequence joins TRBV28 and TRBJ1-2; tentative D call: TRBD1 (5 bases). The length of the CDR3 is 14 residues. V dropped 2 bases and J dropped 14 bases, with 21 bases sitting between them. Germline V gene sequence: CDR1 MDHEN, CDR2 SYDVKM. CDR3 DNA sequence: TGTGCCAGCAGTTTAGCCGACAGAACTATGGCTGGGACCTTC. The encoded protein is CASSLADRTMAGTF.

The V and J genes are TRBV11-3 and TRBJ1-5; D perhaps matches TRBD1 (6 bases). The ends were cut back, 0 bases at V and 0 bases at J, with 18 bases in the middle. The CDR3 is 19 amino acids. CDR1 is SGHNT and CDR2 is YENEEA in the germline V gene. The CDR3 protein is CASSLDDRKVMHSNQPQHF. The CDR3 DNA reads TGTGCCAGCAGCTTAGATGACAGGAAGGTCATGCATAGCAATCAGCCCCAGCATTTT.

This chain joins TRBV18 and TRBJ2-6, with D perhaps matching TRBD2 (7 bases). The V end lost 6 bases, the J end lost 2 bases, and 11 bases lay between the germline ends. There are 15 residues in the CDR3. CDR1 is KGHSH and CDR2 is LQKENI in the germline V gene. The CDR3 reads CASSGGGAGANVLTF. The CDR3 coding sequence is TGTGCCAGCTCCGGCGGGGGCGCTGGGGCCAACGTCCTGACTTTC.

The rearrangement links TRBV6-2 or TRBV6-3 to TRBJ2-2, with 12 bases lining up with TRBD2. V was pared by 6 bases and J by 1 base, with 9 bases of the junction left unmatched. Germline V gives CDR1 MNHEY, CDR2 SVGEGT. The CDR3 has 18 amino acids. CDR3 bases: TGTGCCAGCAGCCCTAGCGGGGGGGCTATGTGGAACACCGGGGAGCTGTTTTTT. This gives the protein CASSPSGGAMWNTGELFF.

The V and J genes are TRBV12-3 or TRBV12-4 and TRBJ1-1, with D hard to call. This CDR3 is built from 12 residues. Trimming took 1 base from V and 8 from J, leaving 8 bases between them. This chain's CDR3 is CASSLEEDEAFF. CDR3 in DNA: TGTGCCAGCAGTTTAGAGGAGGACGAAGCTTTCTTT.

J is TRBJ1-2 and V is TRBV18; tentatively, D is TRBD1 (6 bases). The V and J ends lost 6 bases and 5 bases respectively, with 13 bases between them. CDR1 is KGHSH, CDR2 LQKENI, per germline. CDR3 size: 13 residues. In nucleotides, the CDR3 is TGTGCCAGCTCCATGGCAGGGGAGTATGGCTACACCTTC. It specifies CASSMAGEYGYTF.

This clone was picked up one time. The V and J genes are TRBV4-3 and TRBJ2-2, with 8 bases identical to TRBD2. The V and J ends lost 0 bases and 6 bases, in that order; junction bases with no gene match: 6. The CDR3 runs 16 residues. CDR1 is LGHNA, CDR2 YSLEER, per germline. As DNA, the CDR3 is TGCGCCAGCAGCCAAGATGTTAGCGGGGTATCCGGGGAGCTGTTTTTT. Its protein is CASSQDVSGVSGELFF.

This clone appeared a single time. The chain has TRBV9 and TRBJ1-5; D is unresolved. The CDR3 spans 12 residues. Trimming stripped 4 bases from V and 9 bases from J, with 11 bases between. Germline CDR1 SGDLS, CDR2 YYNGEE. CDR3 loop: CASSNGFGPQHF. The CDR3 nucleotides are TGTGCCAGCAGCAACGGTTTTGGGCCCCAGCATTTT.

The CDR3 sequence: CASSSGTGMKGNEQFF. The DNA of the CDR3 is TGTGCCAGCAGCTCTGGGACAGGGATGAAGGGGAATGAGCAGTTCTTC. The gene calls are TRBV7-9 and TRBJ2-1, with 9 bases aligning to TRBD1. Looked up from germline, CDR1 is SEHNR and CDR2 is FQNEAQ (reference sequence). V was clipped by 4 bases and J by 7 bases; unmatched bases: 11. This CDR3 is 16 amino acids long.

The CDR3 loop is CASRQDVGAGTTGELFF. In nucleotides, the CDR3 is TGTGCCAGCAGACAAGACGTGGGGGCGGGTACCACCGGGGAGCTGTTTTTT. The chain uses TRBV7-2 and TRBJ2-2, with D possibly matching TRBD1 (6 bases). The CDR3 extends over 17 amino acids. The V end lost 6 bases, the J end lost 4 bases, and 21 bases lay between the germline ends. CDR1 and CDR2 from the germline V gene are SGHTA and FQGNSA.

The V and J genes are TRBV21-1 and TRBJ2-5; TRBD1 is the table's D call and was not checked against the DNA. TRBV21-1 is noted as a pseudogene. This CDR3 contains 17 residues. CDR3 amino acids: CASRDRETTLTKKTQYF. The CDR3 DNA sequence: TGTGCCAGCAGGGACAGGGAGACCACCCTGACTAAAAAGACCCAGTACTTC.

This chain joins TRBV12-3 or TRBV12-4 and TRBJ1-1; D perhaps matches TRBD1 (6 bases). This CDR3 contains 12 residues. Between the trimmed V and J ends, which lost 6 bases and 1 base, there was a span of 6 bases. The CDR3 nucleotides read TGTGCCAGCAGGGGGGCGAACACTGAAGCTTTCTTT. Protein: CASRGANTEAFF.

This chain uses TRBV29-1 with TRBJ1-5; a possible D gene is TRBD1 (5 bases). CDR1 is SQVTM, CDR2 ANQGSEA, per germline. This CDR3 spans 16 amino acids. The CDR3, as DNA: TGCATCCCCCATGGGGCCCTTGATAGGGGTGCACAGCCCCAGCATTTT. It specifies CIPHGALDRGAQPQHF.

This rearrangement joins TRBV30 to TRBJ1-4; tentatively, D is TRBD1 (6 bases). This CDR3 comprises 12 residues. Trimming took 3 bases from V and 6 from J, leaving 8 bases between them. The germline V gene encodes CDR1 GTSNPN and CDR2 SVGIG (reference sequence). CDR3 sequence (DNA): TGTGCCTGGAGACAGGGATATGAAAAACTGTTTTTT. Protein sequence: CAWRQGYEKLFF.

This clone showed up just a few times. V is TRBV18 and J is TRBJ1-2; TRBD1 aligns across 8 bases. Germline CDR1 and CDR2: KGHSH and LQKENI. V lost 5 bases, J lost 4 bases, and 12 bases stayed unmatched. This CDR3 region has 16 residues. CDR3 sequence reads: CASSSALTGDSYGYTF. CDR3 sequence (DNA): TGTGCCAGCTCATCAGCGCTGACAGGGGATAGCTATGGCTACACCTTC.

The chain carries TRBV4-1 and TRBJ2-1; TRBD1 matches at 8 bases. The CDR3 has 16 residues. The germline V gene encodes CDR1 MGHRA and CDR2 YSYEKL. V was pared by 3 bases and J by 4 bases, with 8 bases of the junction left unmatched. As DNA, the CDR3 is TGCGCCAGCAGCCATCCGGGACAGGCCCCTTACAATGAGCAGTTCTTC. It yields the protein CASSHPGQAPYNEQFF.

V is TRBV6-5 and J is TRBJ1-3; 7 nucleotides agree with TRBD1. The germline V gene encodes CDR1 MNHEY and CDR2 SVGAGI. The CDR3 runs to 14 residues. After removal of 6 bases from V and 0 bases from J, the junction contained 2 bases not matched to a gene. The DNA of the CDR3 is TGTGCCAGCAGCGGGACAGTCTCTGGAAACACCATATATTTT. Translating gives CASSGTVSGNTIYF.

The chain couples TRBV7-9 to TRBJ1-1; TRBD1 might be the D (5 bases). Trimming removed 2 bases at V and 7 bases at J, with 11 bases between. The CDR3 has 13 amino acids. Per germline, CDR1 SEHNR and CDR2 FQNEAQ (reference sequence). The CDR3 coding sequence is TGTGCCAGCAGCTTAATAGGGGAGGGTGAAGCTTTCTTT. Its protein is CASSLIGEGEAFF.

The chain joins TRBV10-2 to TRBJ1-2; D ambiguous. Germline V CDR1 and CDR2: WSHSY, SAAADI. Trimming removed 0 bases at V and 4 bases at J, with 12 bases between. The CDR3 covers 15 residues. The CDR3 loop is CASSESEGPVYGYTF. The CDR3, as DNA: TGCGCCAGCAGTGAGTCGGAGGGTCCGGTCTATGGCTACACCTTC.

DNA for the CDR3: TGCAGCGTTGGTAATAGCAATCAGCCCCAGCATTTT. Its protein is CSVGNSNQPQHF. The J gene is TRBJ1-5, the V gene TRBV29-1; no reliable D call. The germline gives CDR1 SQVTM, CDR2 ANQGSEA. Trimming pared 4 bases from V and 0 bases from J, leaving 4 bases between. The CDR3 consists of 12 residues.

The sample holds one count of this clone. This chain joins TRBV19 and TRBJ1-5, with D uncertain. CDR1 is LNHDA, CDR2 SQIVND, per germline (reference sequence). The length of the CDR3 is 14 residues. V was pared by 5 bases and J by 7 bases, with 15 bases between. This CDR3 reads CASSPPSGRQPQHF. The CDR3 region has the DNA TGTGCCAGTAGTCCTCCGAGCGGCAGGCAGCCCCAGCATTTT.

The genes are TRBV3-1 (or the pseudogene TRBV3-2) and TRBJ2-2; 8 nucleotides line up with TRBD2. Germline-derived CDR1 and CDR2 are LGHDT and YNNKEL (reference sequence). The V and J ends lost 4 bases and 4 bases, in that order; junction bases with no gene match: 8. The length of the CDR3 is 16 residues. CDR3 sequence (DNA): TGTGCCAGCAGCCCCGGACTAGCATTAAGCACCGGGGAGCTGTTTTTT. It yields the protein CASSPGLALSTGELFF.

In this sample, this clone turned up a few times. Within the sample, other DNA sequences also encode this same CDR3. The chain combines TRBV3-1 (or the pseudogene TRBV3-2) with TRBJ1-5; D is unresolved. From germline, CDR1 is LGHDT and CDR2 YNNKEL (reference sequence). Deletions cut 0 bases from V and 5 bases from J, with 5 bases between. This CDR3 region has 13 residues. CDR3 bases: TGTGCCAGCAGCCAAGATCGGGATCAGCCCCAGCATTTT. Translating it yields CASSQDRDQPQHF.